These 16 T cell receptor beta chains were sequenced from one sample in a study of Ad26.COV2.S vaccination and SARS-CoV-2 variants (dated by TCRdb to the early 2020s). Library preparation employed the immunoSEQ multiplex PCR assay. TCRdb retrieved this table from immuneACCESS and kept in-frame rearrangements only. Not all clones are present; in checked studies, unresolved V genes account for under half, and no reason is known for the remainder. The sample table holds about 350,000 clones, of which 80% to 90% were seen once. Jointly, the top ten make up around 11% of the sample. The meaning of the sample's treatment or condition label: around 19 received Ad26.COV2.S at low or high dose, single or two shots; roughly five received placebo; per-sample allocation not given. For vaccine and placebo recipients, repertoires were sequenced using samples collected on day 63 after the first injection. The sample in question was peripheral blood, obtained in a trial of Ad26.COV2.S vaccine versus placebo. These receptors all stem from a person aged 18 to 59 who received the Ad26.COV2.S COVID-19 vaccine or a placebo.

The table lists this clone with a count of one. The J gene is TRBJ2-7, the V gene TRBV7-2, with TRBD2 matching 10 bases. The V gene's germline CDR1 is SGHTA and CDR2 FQGNSA. With 5 bases clipped from V and 5 bases from J, the junction kept 12 bases outside the gene matches. This CDR3 contains 16 residues. CDR3 amino acids: CASSPRVSGREDEQYF. The CDR3 bases are TGTGCCAGCAGCCCTAGGGTAAGCGGGAGGGAGGACGAGCAGTACTTC.

This sequence joins TRBV7-9 and TRBJ2-1, with 14 bases fitting TRBD2. Germline CDR1 is SEHNR and CDR2 is FQNEAQ (reference sequence). The CDR3 has 16 residues. The J segment lost 7 bases and the V segment lost 7 bases, leaving 9 bases of the junction unmatched. The CDR3 nucleotides are TGTGCCAGCACCTACTCCGGGACTAGCGGGAGTAATGAGCAGTTCTTC. This translates into CASTYSGTSGSNEQFF.

The rearrangement joins TRBV5-1 to TRBJ2-1; TRBD2 aligns across 10 bases. The CDR3 is made up of 13 amino acids. J was trimmed by 8 bases and V by 4 bases; bases with no gene match: 3. Germline V lookup: CDR1 SGHRS, CDR2 YFSETQ. The CDR3 sequence: CASSPGTSDEQFF. CDR3 bases: TGCGCCAGCAGCCCTGGGACTAGCGATGAGCAGTTCTTC.

This chain uses TRBV10-3 with TRBJ1-2; a weak D match, TRBD1 (5 bases). CDR3 length: 15 residues. Germline-derived CDR1 and CDR2 are ENHRY and SYGVKD. The V gene lost 0 bases and the J gene lost 8 bases, with 16 bases spanning the gap. CDR3 amino acids: CAISESEAPTGGYTF. DNA for the CDR3: TGTGCCATCAGTGAGTCGGAGGCCCCCACAGGAGGCTACACCTTC.

The rearrangement joins TRBV3-1 (or the pseudogene TRBV3-2) to TRBJ2-7, with D possibly TRBD1 on 6 matching bases. Germline CDR1 LGHDT, CDR2 YNNKEL (reference sequence). V was clipped by 4 bases and J by 3 bases, with 13 bases between them. There are 14 residues in the CDR3. CDR3 amino acids: CASSPDRNFYEQYF. The CDR3 DNA sequence: TGTGCCAGCAGCCCAGACAGGAACTTCTACGAGCAGTACTTC.

The chain has TRBV24-1 and TRBJ2-1; D perhaps matches TRBD2 (7 bases). The CDR3 covers 16 residues. Between the trimmed V and J ends, which lost 6 bases and 0 bases, there was a span of 14 bases. The V gene's germline CDR1 is KGHDR and CDR2 SFDVKD. CDR3 protein: CATSPQGGGSYNEQFF. CDR3 sequence (DNA): TGTGCCACCAGTCCACAGGGAGGGGGCTCCTACAATGAGCAGTTCTTC.

The chain couples TRBV11-2 to TRBJ1-1; the match to TRBD1 covers 10 bases. The V gene end was trimmed by 4 bases and the J gene end by 0 bases; junction bases not matched to a gene: 5. The CDR3 has 16 amino acids. Germline values: CDR1 SGHAT, CDR2 FQNNGV. CDR3 residues: CASSWTGTGVNTEAFF. CDR3 in DNA: TGTGCCAGCAGCTGGACCGGGACAGGGGTGAACACTGAAGCTTTCTTT.

The chain uses TRBV7-8 and TRBJ1-2; D ambiguous. With 5 bases removed from V and 7 bases from J, the gap between germline ends came to 20 bases. CDR3 size: 15 residues. The germline V gene encodes CDR1 SGHVS and CDR2 FQNEAQ. The CDR3: CASSPSLLLYGGYTF. The CDR3 nucleotides read TGTGCCAGCAGCCCGAGTCTCTTGCTATATGGTGGCTACACCTTC.

The CDR3 nucleotides are TGTGCCAGCATTGGGAAGGCGAACACTGAAGCTTTCTTT. Protein product: CASIGKANTEAFF. V usage is TRBV2 and J usage is TRBJ1-1; unclear D gene. V lost 7 bases, J lost 1 base, and 10 bases lay in between. Germline V gene sequence: CDR1 SNHLY, CDR2 FYNNEI. The CDR3 spans 13 residues. Variable domain in full (rest from reference TRBV2 and TRBJ1-1): EPEVTQTPSHQVTQMGQEVILRCVPISNHLYFYWYRQILGQKVEFLVSFYNNEISEKSEIFDDQFSVERPDGSNFTLKIRSTKLEDSAMYFCASIGKANTEAFFGQGTRLTVV.

This rearrangement joins TRBV19 to TRBJ2-1, with 7 bases aligning to TRBD2. V shed 5 bases, J shed 0 bases, and the junction held 4 bases outside the gene matches. The CDR3 is made up of 15 amino acids. Germline CDR1 LNHDA, CDR2 SQIVND (reference sequence). The CDR3 spells CASSAGDSSYNEQFF. DNA of the CDR3: TGTGCCAGTAGTGCGGGGGATAGCTCCTACAATGAGCAGTTCTTC.

J is TRBJ1-2 and V is TRBV28; D is unresolved. Germline CDR1 MDHEN, CDR2 SYDVKM. The CDR3 totals 14 residues. V was pared by 6 bases and J by 7 bases, with 18 bases between. CDR3 sequence reads: CASRPGTNRGGYTF. The CDR3 nucleotides read TGTGCCAGCAGGCCGGGCACTAATCGAGGTGGCTACACCTTC.

The chain couples TRBV11-3 to TRBJ2-7; D is possibly TRBD1 or TRBD2 (5 bases each). This CDR3 has 13 amino acids. With 5 bases removed from V and 1 base from J, the gap between germline ends came to 9 bases. Germline lookup yields CDR1 SGHNT and CDR2 YENEEA. In DNA form, the CDR3 reads TGTGCCAGCAGCGGGACGGATTCCTACGAGCAGTACTTC. Protein sequence: CASSGTDSYEQYF.

V is TRBV27 and J is TRBJ2-4, with a possible D match to TRBD1 (7 bases). The CDR3 length is 14 residues. V lost 7 bases to trimming and J lost 1 base, with 11 bases between them. The germline V gene has CDR1 MNHEY and CDR2 SMNVEV (reference sequence). The CDR3 reads CASKPGGAKNIQYF. In nucleotides, the CDR3 is TGTGCCAGCAAACCAGGGGGGGCCAAAAACATTCAGTACTTC.

This rearrangement joins TRBV4-3 to TRBJ1-2, with D uncertain. CDR3 length: 15 residues. V lost 3 bases and J 5 bases, leaving 16 bases between the germline ends. Germline V gives CDR1 LGHNA, CDR2 YSLEER. CDR3 nucleotide sequence: TGCGCCAGCAGCCAGGCTACGGACGGATATTATGGCTACACCTTC. Protein product: CASSQATDGYYGYTF.

V and J are TRBV3-1 (or the pseudogene TRBV3-2) and TRBJ1-4, with D unclear. The length of the CDR3 is 13 residues. CDR1 LGHDT and CDR2 YNNKEL come from the germline V gene (reference sequence). The germline V and J ends were trimmed by 4 bases and 11 bases, with 14 bases remaining between them. The CDR3 spells CASSPGEGSKLFF. The DNA of the CDR3 is TGTGCCAGCAGCCCCGGAGAAGGGTCCAAACTGTTTTTT.

The rearrangement uses TRBV6-2 or TRBV6-3 and TRBJ2-1; 9 bases line up with TRBD2. The CDR3 is made up of 15 amino acids. Germline V lookup: CDR1 MNHEY, CDR2 SVGEGT. With V trimmed by 4 bases and J by 4 bases, 5 bases remained unmatched. CDR3 DNA sequence: TGTGCCAGCAGTTCAGCGGGGGGAACTTACAATGAGCAGTTCTTC. Translated, it gives CASSSAGGTYNEQFF.